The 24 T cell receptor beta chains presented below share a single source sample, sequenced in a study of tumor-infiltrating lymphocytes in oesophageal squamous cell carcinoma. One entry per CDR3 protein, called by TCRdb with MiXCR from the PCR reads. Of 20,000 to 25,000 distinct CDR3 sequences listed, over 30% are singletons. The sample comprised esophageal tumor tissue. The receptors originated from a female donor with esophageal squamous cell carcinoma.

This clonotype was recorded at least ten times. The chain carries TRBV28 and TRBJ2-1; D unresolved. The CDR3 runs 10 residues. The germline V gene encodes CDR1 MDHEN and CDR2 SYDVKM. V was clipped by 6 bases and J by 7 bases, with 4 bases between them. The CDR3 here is CASRDNEQFF. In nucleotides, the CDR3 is TGTGCCAGCAGGGATAATGAGCAGTTCTTC.

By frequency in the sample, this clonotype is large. The CDR3 sequence: CASRHSGSSYNEQFF. The CDR3 DNA reads as TGTGCCAGTAGACACAGCGGGAGCTCCTACAATGAGCAGTTCTTC. This chain joins TRBV19 and TRBJ2-1, with 8 bases fitting TRBD2. The V gene's germline CDR1 is LNHDA and CDR2 SQIVND (reference sequence). V was pared by 6 bases and J by 0 bases, with 4 bases of the junction left unmatched. This CDR3 has 15 residues.

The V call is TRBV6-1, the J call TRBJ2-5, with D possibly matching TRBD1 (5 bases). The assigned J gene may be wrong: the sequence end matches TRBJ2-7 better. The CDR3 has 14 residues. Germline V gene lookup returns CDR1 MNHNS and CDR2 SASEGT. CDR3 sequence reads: CASSEVRDSYEQYF. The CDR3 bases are TGTGCCAGCAGTGAAGTCCGCGACAGCTACGAGCAGTACTTC.

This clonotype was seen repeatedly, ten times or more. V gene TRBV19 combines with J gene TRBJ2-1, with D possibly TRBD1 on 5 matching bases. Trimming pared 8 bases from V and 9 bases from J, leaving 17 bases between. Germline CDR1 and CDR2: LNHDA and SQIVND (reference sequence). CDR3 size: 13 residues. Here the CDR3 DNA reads TGTGCCAGTGGGCAGGGAAACCGAGGTGAGCAGTTCTTC. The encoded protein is CASGQGNRGEQFF.

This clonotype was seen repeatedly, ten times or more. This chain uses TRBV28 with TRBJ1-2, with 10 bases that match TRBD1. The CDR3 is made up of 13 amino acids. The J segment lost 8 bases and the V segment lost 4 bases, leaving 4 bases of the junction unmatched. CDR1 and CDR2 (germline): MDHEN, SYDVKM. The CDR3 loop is CASSSGQGLGYTF. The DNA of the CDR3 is TGTGCCAGCAGTTCGGGACAGGGGCTCGGCTACACCTTC.

The CDR3 sequence is CASSLESSGSHEQYF. DNA for the CDR3: TGCGCCAGCAGCTTGGAAAGTAGCGGGAGTCATGAGCAGTACTTC. The chain uses TRBV5-1 and TRBJ2-5; TRBD2 matches 9 bases. The CDR3 loop spans 15 amino acids. J was trimmed by 11 bases and V by 0 bases; bases with no gene match: 11. CDR1 is SGHRS and CDR2 is YFSETQ in the germline V gene.

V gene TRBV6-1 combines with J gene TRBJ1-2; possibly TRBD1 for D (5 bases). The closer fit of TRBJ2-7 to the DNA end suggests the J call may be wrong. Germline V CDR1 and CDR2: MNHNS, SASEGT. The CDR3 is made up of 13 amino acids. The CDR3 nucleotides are TGTGCCAGCAGTACCTACCAGGGCTACGAGCAGTACTTC. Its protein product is CASSTYQGYEQYF.

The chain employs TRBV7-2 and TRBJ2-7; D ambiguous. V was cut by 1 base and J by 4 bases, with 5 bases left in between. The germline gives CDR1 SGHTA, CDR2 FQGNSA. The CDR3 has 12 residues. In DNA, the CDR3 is TGTGCCAGCAGCTTAGTTAGGTACGAGCAGTACTTC. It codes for CASSLVRYEQYF.

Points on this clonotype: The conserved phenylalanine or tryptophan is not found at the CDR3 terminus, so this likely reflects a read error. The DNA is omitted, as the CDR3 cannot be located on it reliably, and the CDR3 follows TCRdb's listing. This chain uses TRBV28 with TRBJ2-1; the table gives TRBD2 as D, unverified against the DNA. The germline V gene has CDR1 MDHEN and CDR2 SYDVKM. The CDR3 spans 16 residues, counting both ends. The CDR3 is CASRGTSGFETQYFGN.

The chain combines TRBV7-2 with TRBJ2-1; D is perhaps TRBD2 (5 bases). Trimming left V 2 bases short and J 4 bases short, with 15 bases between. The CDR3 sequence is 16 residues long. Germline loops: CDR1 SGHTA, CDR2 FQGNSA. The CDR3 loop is CASSLLGHGGYNEQFF. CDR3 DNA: TGTGCCAGCAGCTTACTAGGGCACGGCGGGTACAATGAGCAGTTCTTC. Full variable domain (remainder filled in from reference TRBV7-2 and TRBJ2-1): GAGVSQSPSNKVTEKGKDVELRCDPISGHTALYWYRQSLGQGLEFLIYFQGNSAPDKSGLPSDRFSAERTGGSVSTLTIQRTQQEDSAVYLCASSLLGHGGYNEQFFGPGTRLTVL.

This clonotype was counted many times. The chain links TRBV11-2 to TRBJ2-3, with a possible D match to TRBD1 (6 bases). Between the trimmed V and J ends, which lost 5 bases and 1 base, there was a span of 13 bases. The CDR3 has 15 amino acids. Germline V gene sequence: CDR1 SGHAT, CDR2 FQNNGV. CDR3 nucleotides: TGTGCCAGCAGCCCCAGGCCAGGGGGCACAGATACGCAGTATTTT. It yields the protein CASSPRPGGTDTQYF.

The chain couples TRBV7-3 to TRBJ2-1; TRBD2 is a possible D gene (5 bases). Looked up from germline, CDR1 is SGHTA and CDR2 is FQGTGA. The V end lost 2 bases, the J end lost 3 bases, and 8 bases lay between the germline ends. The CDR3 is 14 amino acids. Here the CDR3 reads CASSLEGDYNEQFF. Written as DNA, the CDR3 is TGTGCCAGCAGCTTAGAGGGAGACTACAATGAGCAGTTCTTC.

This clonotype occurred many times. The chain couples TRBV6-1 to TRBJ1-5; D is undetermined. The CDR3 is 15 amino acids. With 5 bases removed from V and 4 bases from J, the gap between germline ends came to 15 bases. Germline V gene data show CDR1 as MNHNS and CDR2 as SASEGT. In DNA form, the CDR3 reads TGTGCCAGCAGTTACAGCGGAGACCAAAATCAGCCCCAGCATTTT. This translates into CASSYSGDQNQPQHF.

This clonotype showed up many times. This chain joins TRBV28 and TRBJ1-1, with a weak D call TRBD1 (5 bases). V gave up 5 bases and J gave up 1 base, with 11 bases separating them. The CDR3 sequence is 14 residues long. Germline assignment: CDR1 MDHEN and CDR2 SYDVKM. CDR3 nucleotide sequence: TGTGCCAGCAGTCTTGGGGGGGGGAACACTGAAGCTTTCTTT. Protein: CASSLGGGNTEAFF. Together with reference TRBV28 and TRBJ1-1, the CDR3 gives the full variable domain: DVKVTQSSRYLVKRTGEKVFLECVQDMDHENMFWYRQDPGLGLRLIYFSYDVKMKEKGDIPEGYSVSREKKERFSLILESASTNQTSMYLCASSLGGGNTEAFFGQGTRLTVV.

As DNA, the CDR3 is TGTGCCAGCGAGACTAGCAGGAGGGGGGACGAGCAGTACTTC. Protein product: CASETSRRGDEQYF. The V and J genes are TRBV6-1 and TRBJ2-1, with D perhaps matching TRBD2 (7 bases). The end of the DNA aligns better with TRBJ2-7, so the J call may be wrong. This CDR3 is 14 amino acids long. Germline V gene lookup returns CDR1 MNHNS and CDR2 SASEGT.

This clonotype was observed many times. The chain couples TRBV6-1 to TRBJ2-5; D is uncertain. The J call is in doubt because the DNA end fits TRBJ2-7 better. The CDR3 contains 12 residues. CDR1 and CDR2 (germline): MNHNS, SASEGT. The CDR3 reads CASSTTAYEQYF. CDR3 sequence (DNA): TGTGCCAGCAGTACTACTGCCTACGAGCAGTACTTC.

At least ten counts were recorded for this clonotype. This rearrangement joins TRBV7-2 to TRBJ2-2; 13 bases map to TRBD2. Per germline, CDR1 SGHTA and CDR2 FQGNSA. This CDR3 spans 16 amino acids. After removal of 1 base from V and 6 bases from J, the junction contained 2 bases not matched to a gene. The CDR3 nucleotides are TGTGCCAGCAGCTTAGTCGGGACTAGCGGGGCCGGGGAGCTGTTTTTT. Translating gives CASSLVGTSGAGELFF.

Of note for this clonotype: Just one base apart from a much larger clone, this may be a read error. This CDR3 reads CASSRQDNEQYF. CDR3 nucleotides: TGCGCCAGCAGCCGACAGGACAATGAGCAGTACTTC. The rearrangement joins TRBV5-1 to TRBJ2-5, with D tentatively TRBD1 (6 bases). This CDR3 contains 12 residues. The ends were cut back, 4 bases at V and 11 bases at J, with 15 bases in the middle. From germline, CDR1 is SGHRS and CDR2 YFSETQ.

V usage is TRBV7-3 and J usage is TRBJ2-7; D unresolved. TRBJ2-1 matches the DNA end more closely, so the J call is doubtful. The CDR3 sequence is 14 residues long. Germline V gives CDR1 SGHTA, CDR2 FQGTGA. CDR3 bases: TGTGCCAGCAGCTTGGGGTCCAGATACAATGAGCAGTTCTTC. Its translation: CASSLGSRYNEQFF.

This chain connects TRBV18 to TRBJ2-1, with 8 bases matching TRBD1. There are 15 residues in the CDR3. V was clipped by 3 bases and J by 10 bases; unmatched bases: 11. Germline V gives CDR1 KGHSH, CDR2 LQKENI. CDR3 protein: CASSPIKSGGGEQFF. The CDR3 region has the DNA TGTGCCAGCTCACCCATCAAATCAGGGGGCGGCGAGCAGTTCTTC.

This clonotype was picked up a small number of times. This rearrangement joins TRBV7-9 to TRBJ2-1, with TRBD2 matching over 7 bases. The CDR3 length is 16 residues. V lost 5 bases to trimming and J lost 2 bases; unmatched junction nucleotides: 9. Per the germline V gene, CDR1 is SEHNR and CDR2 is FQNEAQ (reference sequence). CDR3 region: CASSPASSGTYNEQFF. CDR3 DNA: TGTGCCAGCAGCCCCGCCTCTAGCGGAACCTACAATGAGCAGTTCTTC.

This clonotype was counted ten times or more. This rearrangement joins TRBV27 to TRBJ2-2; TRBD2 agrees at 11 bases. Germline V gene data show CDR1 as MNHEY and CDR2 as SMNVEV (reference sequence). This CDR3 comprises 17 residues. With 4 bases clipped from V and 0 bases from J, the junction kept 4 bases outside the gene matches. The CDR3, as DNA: TGTGCCAGCAGTTCCCTGACTAGCGGGGCGAACACCGGGGAGCTGTTTTTT. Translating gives CASSSLTSGANTGELFF.

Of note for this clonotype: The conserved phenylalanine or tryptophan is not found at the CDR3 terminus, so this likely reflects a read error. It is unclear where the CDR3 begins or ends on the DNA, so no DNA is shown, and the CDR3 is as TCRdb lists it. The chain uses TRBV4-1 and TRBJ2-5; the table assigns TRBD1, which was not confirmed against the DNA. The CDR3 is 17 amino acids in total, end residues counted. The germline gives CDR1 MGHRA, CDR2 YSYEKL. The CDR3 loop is CASSQGTGGFYGYTFGS.

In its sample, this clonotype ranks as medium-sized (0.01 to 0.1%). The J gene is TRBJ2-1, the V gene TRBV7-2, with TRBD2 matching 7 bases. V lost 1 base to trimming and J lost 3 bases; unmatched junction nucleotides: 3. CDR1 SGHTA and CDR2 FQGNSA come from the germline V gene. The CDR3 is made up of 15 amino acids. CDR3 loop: CASSLEGGVYNEQFF. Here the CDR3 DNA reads TGTGCCAGCAGCTTAGAGGGAGGGGTCTACAATGAGCAGTTCTTC.